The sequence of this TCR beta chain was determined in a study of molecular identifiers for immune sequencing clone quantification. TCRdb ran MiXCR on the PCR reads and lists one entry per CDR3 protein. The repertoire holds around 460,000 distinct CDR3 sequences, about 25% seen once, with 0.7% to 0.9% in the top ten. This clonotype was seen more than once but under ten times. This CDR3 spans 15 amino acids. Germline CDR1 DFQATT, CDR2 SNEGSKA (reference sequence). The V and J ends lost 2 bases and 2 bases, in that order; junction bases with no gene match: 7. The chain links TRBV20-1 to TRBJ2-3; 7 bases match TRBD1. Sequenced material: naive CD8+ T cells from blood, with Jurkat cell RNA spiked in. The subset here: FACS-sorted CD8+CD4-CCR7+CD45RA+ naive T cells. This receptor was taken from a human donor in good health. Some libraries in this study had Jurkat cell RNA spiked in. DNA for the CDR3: TGCAGTGCTAGAAAAGACAGGGATCACACAGATACGCAGTATTTT. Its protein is CSARKDRDHTDTQYF.